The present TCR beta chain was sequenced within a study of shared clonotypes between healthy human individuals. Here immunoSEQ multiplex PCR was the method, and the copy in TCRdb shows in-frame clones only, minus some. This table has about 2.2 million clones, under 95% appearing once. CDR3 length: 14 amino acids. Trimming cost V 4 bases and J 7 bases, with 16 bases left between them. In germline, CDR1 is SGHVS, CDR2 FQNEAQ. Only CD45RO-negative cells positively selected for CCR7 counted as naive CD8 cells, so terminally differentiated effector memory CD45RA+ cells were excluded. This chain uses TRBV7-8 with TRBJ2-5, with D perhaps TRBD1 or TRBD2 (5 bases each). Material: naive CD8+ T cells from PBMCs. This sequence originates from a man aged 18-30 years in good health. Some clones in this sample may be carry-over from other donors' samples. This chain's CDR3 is CASSSRTGQGTQYF. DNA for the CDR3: TGTGCCAGCAGCTCCCGGACTGGGCAGGGGACCCAGTACTTC.